The next 14 T cell receptor beta chains were all read from a single sample in a study of OX40 agonist ivuxolimab in advanced cancers. Library generation was performed with the immunoSEQ multiplex PCR assay. This immuneACCESS table, as held by TCRdb, lists in-frame sequences with V and J called but not all clones. Of the missing ones, under half trace to an unresolved V gene in checked studies; the others have no known cause. This sample lists roughly 73,000 clones; just under 90% were detected once. The ten top clones hold approximately 2.3% of the sample. The source material was CD4+ or CD8+ T cells sorted from blood, sampled in a trial of the OX40 agonist ivuxolimab. These receptors came from an adult with an advanced solid tumor such as melanoma, head and neck, liver or kidney cancer.

The chain links TRBV5-1 to TRBJ2-3; no definite D call. The CDR3 covers 14 residues. CDR1 and CDR2 from the germline V gene are SGHRS and YFSETQ. V was clipped by 7 bases and J by 5 bases, with 17 bases between them. The CDR3 loop reads CASHKGLYGDTQYF. The CDR3 DNA reads as TGCGCCAGCCACAAAGGGCTGTACGGAGATACGCAGTATTTT.

The V gene is TRBV7-9, the J gene TRBJ1-4; no firm D call. The V end was cut by 5 bases, the J end by 8 bases, with 18 bases between. The CDR3 extends over 15 amino acids. The germline gives CDR1 SEHNR, CDR2 FQNEAQ (reference sequence). The CDR3 loop reads CASSPATLAGEKLFF. CDR3 nucleotides: TGTGCCAGCAGCCCAGCGACGCTGGCGGGGGAAAAACTGTTTTTT.

The chain joins TRBV19 to TRBJ2-1; 11 bases fit TRBD2. CDR3 length: 16 residues. Germline loops: CDR1 LNHDA, CDR2 SQIVND (reference sequence). The junction had 6 bases not matched to a gene; V was cut back by 4 bases and J by 4 bases. The CDR3 loop is CASSTRTSGLYNEQFF. CDR3 sequence (DNA): TGTGCCAGTAGTACGCGGACTAGCGGGCTGTACAATGAGCAGTTCTTC. The whole variable domain, remainder taken from reference TRBV19 and TRBJ2-1, is DGGITQSPKYLFRKEGQNVTLSCEQNLNHDAMYWYRQDPGQGLRLIYYSQIVNDFQKGDIAEGYSVSREKKESFPLTVTSAQKNPTAFYLCASSTRTSGLYNEQFFGPGTRLTVL.

The chain combines TRBV30 with TRBJ2-7; D ambiguous. Germline V CDR1 and CDR2: GTSNPN, SVGIG (reference sequence). There are 12 residues in the CDR3. Trimming shortened V by 1 base and J by 4 bases, and 8 bases separated the two germline ends. CDR3 coding DNA: TGTGCCTGGAGTGCAAGCCGTTACGAGCAGTACTTC. Translation: CAWSASRYEQYF.

Regarding this clone: Different DNA sequences within this sample yield the same CDR3. J is TRBJ1-1 and V is TRBV11-2; D gene uncertain. This CDR3 contains 13 residues. CDR1 and CDR2 from the germline V gene are SGHAT and FQNNGV. V shed 5 bases and J shed 1 base, with 8 bases lying between them. The CDR3 nucleotides are TGTGCCAGCAGCAACGGGCAGAACACTGAAGCTTTCTTT. Translated: CASSNGQNTEAFF.

This rearrangement joins TRBV25-1 to TRBJ1-1; TRBD1 is a possible D gene (6 bases). The CDR3 length is 15 residues. Trimming took off 1 base at V and 3 bases at J, with 12 bases between the two ends. The germline gives CDR1 MGHDK, CDR2 SYGVNS. This CDR3 is CASSEWAGGHTEAFF. CDR3 in DNA: TGTGCCAGCAGTGAATGGGCGGGGGGGCACACTGAAGCTTTCTTT.

For the CDR3, the DNA is TGTGCCAGTAGTCCCCGGGCGCTGAGTGGAGAGACCCAGTACTTC. Protein product: CASSPRALSGETQYF. This rearrangement joins TRBV19 to TRBJ2-5, with D hard to call. The CDR3 extends over 15 amino acids. Trimming pared 5 bases from V and 4 bases from J, leaving 17 bases between. Germline CDR1 LNHDA, CDR2 SQIVND (reference sequence).

The V gene is TRBV6-5, the J gene TRBJ2-3, with TRBD1 matching over 9 bases. J was trimmed by 1 base and V by 5 bases; bases with no gene match: 4. The CDR3 has 15 residues. CDR1 is MNHEY and CDR2 is SVGAGI in the germline V gene. CDR3 region: CASSSWDRGTDTQYF. Here the CDR3 DNA reads TGTGCCAGCAGTAGCTGGGACAGGGGCACAGATACGCAGTATTTT.

V and J are TRBV28 and TRBJ2-1, with D possibly matching TRBD2 (6 bases). The CDR3 has 16 amino acids. Trimming took 5 bases from V and 3 from J, leaving 17 bases between them. Germline-derived CDR1 and CDR2 are MDHEN and SYDVKM. The DNA of the CDR3 is TGTGCCAGCAGTCCCCGAGGGCGCGGGAACTACAATGAGCAGTTCTTC. Translating gives CASSPRGRGNYNEQFF. Filled out from reference TRBV28 and TRBJ2-1, the complete variable domain reads DVKVTQSSRYLVKRTGEKVFLECVQDMDHENMFWYRQDPGLGLRLIYFSYDVKMKEKGDIPEGYSVSREKKERFSLILESASTNQTSMYLCASSPRGRGNYNEQFFGPGTRLTVL.

This clone was counted once. The chain employs TRBV5-5 and TRBJ1-1; TRBD1 is a possible D gene (5 bases). V lost 2 bases, J lost 4 bases, and 12 bases lay in between. This CDR3 has 14 residues. Per the germline V gene, CDR1 is SGHKS and CDR2 is YYEKEE (reference sequence). The chain's CDR3 is CASSFAAGGTEAFF. CDR3 DNA sequence: TGTGCCAGCAGCTTCGCAGCGGGGGGCACTGAAGCTTTCTTT.

V gene TRBV7-9 combines with J gene TRBJ1-2; D gene unclear. The CDR3 covers 13 residues. Germline V CDR1 and CDR2: SEHNR, FQNEAQ (reference sequence). The V gene lost 5 bases and the J gene lost 4 bases, with 11 bases spanning the gap. The CDR3 DNA reads as TGTGCCAGCAGCCGGACGGCTAGCTATGGCTACACCTTC. Protein sequence: CASSRTASYGYTF.

The chain combines TRBV5-3 with TRBJ1-2; D gene unclear. TRBV5-3 is an ORF; its function is uncertain. V was pared by 0 bases and J by 0 bases, with 9 bases between. The CDR3 is 15 residues long. The CDR3 DNA is TGTGCCAGAAGCTTGGAGCGCACCTCTAACTATGGCTACACCTTC. Translating it yields CARSLERTSNYGYTF.

The rearrangement links TRBV6-1 to TRBJ1-5; D is possibly TRBD1 (5 bases). In germline, CDR1 is MNHNS, CDR2 SASEGT. The CDR3 loop spans 15 amino acids. V lost 5 bases and J lost 0, with 11 bases in between. This chain's CDR3 is CASSTRQTSNQPQHF. In DNA, the CDR3 is TGTGCCAGCAGTACCAGACAGACTAGCAATCAGCCCCAGCATTTT.

In this sample, this clone is medium-sized. The chain links TRBV11-2 to TRBJ2-5; D is uncertain. CDR1 is SGHAT, CDR2 FQNNGV, per germline. CDR3 size: 13 residues. V was shortened by 3 bases and J by 6 bases, with 11 bases between the two germline ends. CDR3 loop: CASSLMDRQTQYF. Written as DNA, the CDR3 is TGTGCCAGCAGCTTGATGGACCGCCAGACCCAGTACTTC.